This T cell receptor beta chain was sequenced during a study of blood T cell repertoires in COVID-19. The germline V gene has CDR1 SQVTM and CDR2 ANQGSEA. V lost 5 bases and J lost 1, with 14 bases in between. The CDR3 is made up of 14 amino acids. Method: immunoSEQ multiplex PCR; TCRdb's copy keeps in-frame clones and lacks some. Of around 100,000 clones in the sample, 84% were seen once. Sequenced material: peripheral blood. V is TRBV29-1 and J is TRBJ1-1; D remains ambiguous. This sequence was found in a human donor in a cohort sampled during active COVID-19. CDR3 in amino acids: CSVSPRAANTEAFF. The CDR3 DNA is TGCAGCGTTTCCCCCCGCGCCGCGAACACTGAAGCTTTCTTT.